This T cell receptor beta chain is from a study of blood T cell repertoires in COVID-19. V lost 4 bases and J lost 5, with 11 bases in between. Looked up from germline, CDR1 is SEHNR and CDR2 is FQNEAQ (reference sequence). CDR3 length equals 14 residues. This clone was counted once. Clones were sequenced by immunoSEQ multiplex PCR, and TCRdb holds only the in-frame ones, with some missing. The data contain 350,000 to 450,000 clones, under 90% of them seen just once; the ten biggest clones take up 1.5% to 2%. The clonotype was recovered from a woman younger than 45 who had recovered from COVID-19. Sequences were obtained from PBMCs or T cells enriched from blood (not recorded which). The chain recombines TRBV7-9 with TRBJ1-4; D perhaps matches TRBD1 (5 bases). CDR3: CASSSQGLNEKLFF. In nucleotides, the CDR3 is TGTGCCAGCAGCTCCCAGGGCCTAAATGAAAAACTGTTTTTT.